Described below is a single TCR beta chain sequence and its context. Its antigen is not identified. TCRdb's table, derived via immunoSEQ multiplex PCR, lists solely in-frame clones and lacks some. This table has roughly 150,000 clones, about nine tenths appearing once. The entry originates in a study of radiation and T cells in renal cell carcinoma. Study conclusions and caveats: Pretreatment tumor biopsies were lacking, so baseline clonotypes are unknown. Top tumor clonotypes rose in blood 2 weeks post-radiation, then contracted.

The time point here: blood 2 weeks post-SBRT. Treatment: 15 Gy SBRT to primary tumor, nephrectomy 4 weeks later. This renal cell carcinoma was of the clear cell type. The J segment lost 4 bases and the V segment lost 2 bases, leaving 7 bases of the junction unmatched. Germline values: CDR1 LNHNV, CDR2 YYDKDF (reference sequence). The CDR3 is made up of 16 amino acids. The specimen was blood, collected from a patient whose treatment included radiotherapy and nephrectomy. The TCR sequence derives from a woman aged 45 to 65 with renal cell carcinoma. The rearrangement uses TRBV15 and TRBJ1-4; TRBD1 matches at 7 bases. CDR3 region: CATSRSQTGINEKLFF. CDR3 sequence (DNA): TGTGCCACCAGCAGATCCCAGACAGGGATTAATGAAAAACTGTTTTTT.